This TCR beta chain was identified during a study of cytotoxic CD8 clonotypes in ibrutinib-treated CLL (dated by TCRdb to 2020 to 2023). In the study overall: The cohort had 11 relapsed/refractory and around 16 treatment-naive patients; approximately 17 were IGHV unmutated. Partial responses were observed in 24 patients and complete responses in 2; after a median follow-up of roughly 72 months, remission was maintained in 15 or so patients and progression was observed in approximately 12. Response samples were obtained after a median of approximately twelve months of treatment, with a range of about 6 to 36 months. Samples averaged about 260,000 productive templates and 94,082 productive rearrangements. Of the 90 or so participants in the trial, 25 to 30 had longitudinal samples available. Cryopreserved peripheral blood mononuclear cells were obtained before treatment, at response, and at either sustained remission or disease progression. All remission and progressive disease samples were collected while patients were still receiving ibrutinib. The investigation overall reported the following: Public clonotypes were rare and either shrank or stayed stable during treatment, and the rise in clonality at ibrutinib response reflected expansion of private clonotypes. Sampling times were not matched between patients in sustained remission and patients whose disease was progressing, and lymph node repertoires were not examined. At baseline, clonality was higher than in age-matched healthy donors and showed a strong correlation with circulating CD8+ T-cell counts. At ibrutinib response clonality went up, during sustained remission it held steady, and at progression it dropped back toward baseline.

There are a few counts of this clone. It lacks a known antigen. Per-nucleotide qualities are absent, and no much larger clonotype sits a single base away. A MiSeq instrument was used for deep resolution sequencing, which targeted depths ranging from 1 in 1 million up to 1 in 200,000 T cells, with coverage averaging 10x for each clonotype. The immunoSEQ hsTCRB Kit was used to generate TCR beta libraries. The study's own analysis went as follows. The data were analyzed with ImmunoSEQ Analyzer and ImmunoSEQ Data Assistant, and V, D and J gene assignments followed IMGT definitions. Clonality, with values ranging from 0 to 1, was calculated as one minus the normalized Shannon entropy of productive rearrangement frequencies. Public clonotype analysis was restricted to overrepresented clonotypes comprising at least 0.05% of each patient's repertoire. About 13 age-matched healthy donor repertoires from immuneACCESS were used as controls for clonality. TCRdb provides this immuneACCESS table in a form limited to in-frame rearrangements. Some clones are lacking; in checked studies, under half of them reflect an unresolved V gene, and why the rest are absent is not known. The V and J calls and clone size were taken over from that table, and D and trimming were inferred from the DNA. The sample table lists more than 200,000 clones, about three quarters of them with a count of one. The top ten clones comprise approximately 15% of the sample.

The cysteine opens and the phenylalanine closes a CDR3 of 15 amino acids. Left in the record is the CDR3 DNA by itself, 45 bases read in frame from the first base. Deletion took 0 bases off V and 4 bases off J, with a span of 10 bases between the germline ends. In the germline V gene, CDR1 corresponds to MGHRA and CDR2 to YSYEKL. This specimen's time point label, per the study, means: roughly 23 months on ibrutinib. For TCR beta library preparation, about 1.8 micrograms of genomic DNA were isolated from cryopreserved PBMCs. Longitudinal blood samples from CLL patients receiving ibrutinib monotherapy were subjected to high-throughput TCR beta sequencing. The patients took part in an open-label, single-center phase 2 trial of ibrutinib monotherapy.

The clonotype comes from a human donor with chronic lymphocytic leukemia. The V and J segments used are TRBV4-1 and TRBJ1-3; the D region possibly corresponds to TRBD1 (5 bases align). Source: PBMCs, taken after 24 months of ibrutinib treatment. The CDR3 protein is CASSQDPGNGNTIYF. The DNA sequence is as follows: TGCGCCAGCAGCCAAGATCCAGGGAACGGAAACACCATATATTTT.